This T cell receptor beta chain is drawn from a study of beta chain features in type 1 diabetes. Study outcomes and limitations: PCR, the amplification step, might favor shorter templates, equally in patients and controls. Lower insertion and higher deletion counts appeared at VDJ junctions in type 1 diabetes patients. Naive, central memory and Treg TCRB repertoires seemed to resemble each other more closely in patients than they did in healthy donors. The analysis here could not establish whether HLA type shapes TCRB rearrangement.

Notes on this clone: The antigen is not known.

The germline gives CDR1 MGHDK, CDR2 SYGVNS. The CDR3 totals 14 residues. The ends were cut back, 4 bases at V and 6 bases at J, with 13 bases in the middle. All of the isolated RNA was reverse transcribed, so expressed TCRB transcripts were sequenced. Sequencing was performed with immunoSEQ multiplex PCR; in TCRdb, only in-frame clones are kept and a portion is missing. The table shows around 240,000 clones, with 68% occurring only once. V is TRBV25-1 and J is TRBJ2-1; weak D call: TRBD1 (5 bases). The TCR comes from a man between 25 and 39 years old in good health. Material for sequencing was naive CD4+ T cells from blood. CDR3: CASSARVSANEQFF. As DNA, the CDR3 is TGTGCCAGCAGTGCCAGGGTTTCGGCCAATGAGCAGTTCTTC. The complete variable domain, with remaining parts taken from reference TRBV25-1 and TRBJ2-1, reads EADIYQTPRYLVIGTGKKITLECSQTMGHDKMYWYQQDPGMELHLIHYSYGVNSTEKGDLSSESTVSRIRTEHFPLTLESARPSHTSQYLCASSARVSANEQFFGPGTRLTVL.